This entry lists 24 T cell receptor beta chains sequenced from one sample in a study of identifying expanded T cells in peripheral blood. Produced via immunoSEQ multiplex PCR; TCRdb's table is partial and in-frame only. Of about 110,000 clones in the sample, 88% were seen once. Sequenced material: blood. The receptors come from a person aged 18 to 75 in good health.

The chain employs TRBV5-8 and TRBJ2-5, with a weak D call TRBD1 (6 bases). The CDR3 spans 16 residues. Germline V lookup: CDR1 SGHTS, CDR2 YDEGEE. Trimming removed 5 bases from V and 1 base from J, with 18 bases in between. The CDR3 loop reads CASSSSGTFPQETQYF. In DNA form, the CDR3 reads TGTGCCAGCAGTTCATCCGGGACATTCCCCCAAGAGACCCAGTACTTC.

In DNA form, the CDR3 reads TGTGCCAGCAGCCCCGTTTCAGGCGGGGGCGAGCAGTACTTC. Translated, it gives CASSPVSGGGEQYF. This chain connects TRBV7-6 to TRBJ2-7, with 7 bases matching TRBD2. Germline V gives CDR1 SGHVS, CDR2 FNYEAQ. The CDR3 is made up of 14 amino acids. V gave up 5 bases and J gave up 6 bases; unmatched junction bases: 10.

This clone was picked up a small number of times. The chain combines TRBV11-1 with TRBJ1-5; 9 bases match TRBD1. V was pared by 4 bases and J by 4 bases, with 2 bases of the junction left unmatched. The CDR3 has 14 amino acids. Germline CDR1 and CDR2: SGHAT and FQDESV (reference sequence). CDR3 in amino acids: CASSSGQGNQPQHF. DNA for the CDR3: TGTGCCAGCAGCTCGGGACAGGGTAATCAGCCCCAGCATTTT.

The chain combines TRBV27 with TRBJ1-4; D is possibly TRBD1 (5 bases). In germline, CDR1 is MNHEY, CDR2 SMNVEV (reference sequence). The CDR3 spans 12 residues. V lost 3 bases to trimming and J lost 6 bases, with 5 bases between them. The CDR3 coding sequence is TGTGCCAGCAGTTTGGGGGATGAAAAACTGTTTTTT. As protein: CASSLGDEKLFF.

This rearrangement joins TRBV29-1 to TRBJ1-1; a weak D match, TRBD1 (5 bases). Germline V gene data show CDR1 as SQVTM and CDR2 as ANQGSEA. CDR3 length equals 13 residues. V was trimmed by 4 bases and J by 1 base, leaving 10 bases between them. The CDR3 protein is CSVAGHTNTEAFF. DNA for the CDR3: TGCAGCGTTGCCGGACACACGAACACTGAAGCTTTCTTT.

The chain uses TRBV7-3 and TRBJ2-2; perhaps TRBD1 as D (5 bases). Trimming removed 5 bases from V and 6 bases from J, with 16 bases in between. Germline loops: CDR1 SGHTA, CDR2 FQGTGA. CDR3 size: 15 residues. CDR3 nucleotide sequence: TGTGCCAGCAGCCCGTATATAATCAGGGCCGGGGAGCTGTTTTTT. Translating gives CASSPYIIRAGELFF.

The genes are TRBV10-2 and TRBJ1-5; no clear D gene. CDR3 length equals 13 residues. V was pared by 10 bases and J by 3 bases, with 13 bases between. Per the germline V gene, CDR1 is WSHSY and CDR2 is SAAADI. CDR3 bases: TGCGCCACCTCAGTGGCCTTCAATCAGCCCCAGCATTTT. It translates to CATSVAFNQPQHF.

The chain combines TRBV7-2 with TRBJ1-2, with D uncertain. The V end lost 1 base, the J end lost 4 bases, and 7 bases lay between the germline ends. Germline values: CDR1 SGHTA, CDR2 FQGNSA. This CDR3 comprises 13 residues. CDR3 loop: CASSLGGGYGYTF. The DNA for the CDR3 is TGTGCCAGCAGCTTAGGGGGAGGCTATGGCTACACCTTC.

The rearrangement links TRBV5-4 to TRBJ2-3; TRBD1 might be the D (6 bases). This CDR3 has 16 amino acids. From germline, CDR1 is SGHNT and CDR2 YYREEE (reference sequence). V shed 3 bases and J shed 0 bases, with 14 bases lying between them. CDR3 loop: CASSWVRGPSTDTQYF. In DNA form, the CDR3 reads TGTGCCAGCAGCTGGGTCAGGGGACCCAGCACAGATACGCAGTATTTT.

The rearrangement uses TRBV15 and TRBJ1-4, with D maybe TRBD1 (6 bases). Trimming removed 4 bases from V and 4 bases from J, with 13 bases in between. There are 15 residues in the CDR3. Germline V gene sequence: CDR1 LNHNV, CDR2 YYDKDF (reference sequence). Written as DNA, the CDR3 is TGTGCCACCAGCAAACGGACAGACAATAATGAAAAACTGTTTTTT. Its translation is CATSKRTDNNEKLFF.

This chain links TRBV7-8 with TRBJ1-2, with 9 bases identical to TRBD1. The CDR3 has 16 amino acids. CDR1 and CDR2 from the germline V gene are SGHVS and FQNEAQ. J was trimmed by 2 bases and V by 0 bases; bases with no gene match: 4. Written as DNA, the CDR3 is TGTGCCAGCAGCTTAGCCTCGGGACAGGGAAACTATGGCTACACCTTC. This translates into CASSLASGQGNYGYTF.

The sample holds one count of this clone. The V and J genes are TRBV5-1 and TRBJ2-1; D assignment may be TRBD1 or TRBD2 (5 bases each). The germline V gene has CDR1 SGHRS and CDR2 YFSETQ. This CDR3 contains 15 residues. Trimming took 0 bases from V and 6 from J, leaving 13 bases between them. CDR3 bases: TGCGCCAGCAGCTTGGCTGGGACGCCGGCCAATGAGCAGTTCTTC. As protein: CASSLAGTPANEQFF.

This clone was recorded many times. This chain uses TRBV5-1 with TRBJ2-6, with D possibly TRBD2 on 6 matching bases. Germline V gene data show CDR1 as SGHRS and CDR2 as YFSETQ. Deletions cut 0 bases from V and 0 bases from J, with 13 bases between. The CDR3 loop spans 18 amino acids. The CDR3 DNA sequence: TGCGCCAGCAGCTTGGGTGGCGGGATCGGCTCTGGGGCCAACGTCCTGACTTTC. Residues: CASSLGGGIGSGANVLTF.

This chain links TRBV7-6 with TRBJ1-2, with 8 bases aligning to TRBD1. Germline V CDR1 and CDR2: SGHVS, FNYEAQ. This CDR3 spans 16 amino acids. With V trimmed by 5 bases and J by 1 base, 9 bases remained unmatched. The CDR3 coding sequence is TGTGCCAGCAGCCAAAGGCAGGGGGCGGATAACTATGGCTACACCTTC. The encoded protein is CASSQRQGADNYGYTF.

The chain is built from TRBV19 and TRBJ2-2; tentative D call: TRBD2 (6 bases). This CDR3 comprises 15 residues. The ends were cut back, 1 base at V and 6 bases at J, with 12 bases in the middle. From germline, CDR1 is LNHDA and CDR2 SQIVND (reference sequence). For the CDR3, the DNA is TGTGCCAGTAGTATAGCCCCCGCGGGGTCCGGGGAGCTGTTTTTT. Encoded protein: CASSIAPAGSGELFF.

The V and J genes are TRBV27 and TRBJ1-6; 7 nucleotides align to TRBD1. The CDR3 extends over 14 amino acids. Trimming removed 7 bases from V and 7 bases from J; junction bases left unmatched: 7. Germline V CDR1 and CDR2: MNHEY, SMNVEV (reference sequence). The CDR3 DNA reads TGTGCCAGCACATCGGGACAGCAAAATTCACCCCTCCACTTT. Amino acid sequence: CASTSGQQNSPLHF.

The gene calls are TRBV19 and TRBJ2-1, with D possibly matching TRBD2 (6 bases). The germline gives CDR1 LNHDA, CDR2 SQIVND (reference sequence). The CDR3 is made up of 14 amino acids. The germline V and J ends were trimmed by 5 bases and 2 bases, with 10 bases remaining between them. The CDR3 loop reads CASSHPGAYNEQFF. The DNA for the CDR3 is TGTGCCAGTAGTCATCCGGGGGCCTACAATGAGCAGTTCTTC.

The CDR3 nucleotides are TGTGCCAGCAGCCTTTTGGGGACAGGGCACACCGGGGAGCTGTTTTTT. Encoded protein: CASSLLGTGHTGELFF. This chain joins TRBV7-3 and TRBJ2-2, with 9 nucleotides matching TRBD1. This CDR3 contains 16 residues. Germline V lookup: CDR1 SGHTA, CDR2 FQGTGA. J was trimmed by 3 bases and V by 5 bases; bases with no gene match: 7.

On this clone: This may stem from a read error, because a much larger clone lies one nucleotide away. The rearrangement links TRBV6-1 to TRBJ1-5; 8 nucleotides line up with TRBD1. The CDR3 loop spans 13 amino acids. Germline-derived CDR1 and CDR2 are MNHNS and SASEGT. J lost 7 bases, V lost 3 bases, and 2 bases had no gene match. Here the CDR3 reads CASSDRGRQPQHF. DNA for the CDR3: TGTGCCAGCAGTGACAGGGGGCGGCAGCCCCAGCATTTT.

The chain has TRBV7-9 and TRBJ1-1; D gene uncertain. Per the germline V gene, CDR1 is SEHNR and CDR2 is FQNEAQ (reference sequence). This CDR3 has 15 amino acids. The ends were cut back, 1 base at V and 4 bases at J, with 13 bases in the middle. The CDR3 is CASSLEGLWGTEAFF. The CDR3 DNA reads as TGTGCCAGCAGCTTAGAGGGTCTCTGGGGCACTGAAGCTTTCTTT.

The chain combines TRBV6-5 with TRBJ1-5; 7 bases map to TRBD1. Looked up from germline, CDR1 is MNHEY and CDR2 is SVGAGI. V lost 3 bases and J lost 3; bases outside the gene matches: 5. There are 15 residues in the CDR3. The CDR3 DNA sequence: TGTGCCAGCAGTTATCGGGGACAGCCCAATCAGCCCCAGCATTTT. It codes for CASSYRGQPNQPQHF.

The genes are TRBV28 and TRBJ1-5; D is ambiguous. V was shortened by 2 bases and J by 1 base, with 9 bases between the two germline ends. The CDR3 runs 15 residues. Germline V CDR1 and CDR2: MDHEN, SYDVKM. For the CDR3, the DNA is TGTGCCAGCAGTTTACCAGTTTTGAGCAATCAGCCCCAGCATTTT. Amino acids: CASSLPVLSNQPQHF.

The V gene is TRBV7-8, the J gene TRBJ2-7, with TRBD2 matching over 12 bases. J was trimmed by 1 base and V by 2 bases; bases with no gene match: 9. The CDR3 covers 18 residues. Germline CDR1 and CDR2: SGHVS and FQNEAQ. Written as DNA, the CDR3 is TGTGCCAGCAGCTTACCCACGACTAGCGGGGGCCCTTCCTACGAGCAGTACTTC. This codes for CASSLPTTSGGPSYEQYF.

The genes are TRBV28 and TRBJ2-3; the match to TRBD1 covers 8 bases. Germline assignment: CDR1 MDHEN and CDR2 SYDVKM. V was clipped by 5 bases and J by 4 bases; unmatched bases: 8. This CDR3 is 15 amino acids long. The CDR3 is CASSTPGGSADTQYF. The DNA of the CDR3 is TGTGCCAGCAGTACTCCAGGGGGCAGCGCAGATACGCAGTATTTT.